The subject of this entry is one T cell receptor (beta chain). The antigen it recognizes is unknown. Base qualities are not provided; no much larger clone lies one nucleotide away. These data come from a study of control samples from healthy donors and cancer patients (TCRdb year 2020). Library generation was performed with the immunoSEQ multiplex PCR assay. Entries here come from immuneACCESS through TCRdb and include only in-frame sequences with V and J called. Some clones fail to appear in such tables; in the studies checked, an unresolved V gene covers under half of the shortfall, and the cause of the remainder is unknown. Recorded for this sample are approximately 53,000 clones; more than 85% of them occurred a single time. The top ten constitute about 0.99% of the sample. V is clipped by 0 bases and J by 4 bases, and the sequence between their germline boundaries is 10 bases long. The CDR3 runs 15 residues from the cysteine to the phenylalanine. Only the CDR3 portion is preserved as DNA: 45 bases, with reading frame beginning at the first base. From the germline V gene, CDR1 is MNHEY and CDR2 is SVGAGI.

Sequencing input: PBMCs. The clonotype originates from a man aged 25 to 40 with colorectal cancer. The chain links TRBV6-5 with TRBJ1-3, with TRBD1 perhaps the D gene, on 5 matching bases. The nucleotides are TGTGCCAGCAGTTACTCGGGACTTGGAGGAAACACCATATATTTT. Its protein reads: CASSYSGLGGNTIYF.